The following is a T cell receptor (beta chain) sequence with its context. Reverse transcription of about 0.45 to 1 ug RNA was carried out with random hexamers. TCRdb fed the immunoSEQ multiplex PCR reads into MiXCR, producing one record per CDR3 protein. The data contain approximately 130,000 distinct CDR3 sequences, around 91% of them singletons. This sample was included in a study of CD8 T cells in Susac syndrome. The multiple sclerosis controls were treatment-naive patients affected by stable or active relapsing-remitting disease. Trimming removed 5 bases from V and 0 bases from J, with 10 bases in between. The CDR3 spans 14 residues. Germline V CDR1 and CDR2: MNHEY, SVGEGT.

The J gene is TRBJ1-1, the V gene TRBV6-2 or TRBV6-3; D unresolved. This clonotype was obtained from a human donor with multiple sclerosis. The material sequenced was CD8+ T cells from PBMCs. CDR3 amino acids: CASSQGFMNTEAFF. The CDR3 DNA reads TGTGCCAGCAGTCAAGGGTTCATGAACACTGAAGCTTTCTTT.